This is a list of T cell receptor beta chains from one sample in a study of technical replicates of blood from a handful of donors. Only in-frame clones appear in the TCRdb table, and some are missing; sequencing was by immunoSEQ multiplex PCR. The table has tens of thousands of clones, just under 95% seen once. The sample comprised T cells isolated from PBMCs. Source of these receptors: a human donor in good health. The CDR3 runs from the conserved cysteine through the conserved F or W. Fields, in order: J gene, D gene, clone size, V gene, CDR3 DNA, CDR3 protein. A D gene is named only where the DNA matches it firmly. For some rows the clone size is stated as once, few or many, or as a class when expanded; others skip it.

J gene: TRBJ2-5
D gene: -
clone size: -
V gene: TRBV13
CDR3 DNA: TGTGCCAGCAGAGCAGGTCAAGAGACCCAGTACTTC
CDR3 protein: CASRAGQETQYF

J gene: TRBJ2-1
D gene: TRBD2
clone size: once
V gene: TRBV6-5
CDR3 DNA: TGTGCCAGCAGCCCGACTAGCGGGAGTGGCAATGAGCAGTTCTTC
CDR3 protein: CASSPTSGSGNEQFF

J gene: TRBJ2-1
D gene: -
clone size: -
V gene: TRBV9
CDR3 DNA: TGTGCCAGCAGCGTAGCTAGCTTTAATGAGCAGTTCTTC
CDR3 protein: CASSVASFNEQFF

J gene: TRBJ1-2
D gene: TRBD1
clone size: -
V gene: TRBV5-6
CDR3 DNA: TGTGCCAGCACCAAATTTGACAGGGCCAACTATGGCTACACCTTC
CDR3 protein: CASTKFDRANYGYTF

J gene: TRBJ2-7
D gene: -
clone size: -
V gene: TRBV5-8
CDR3 DNA: TGTGCCAGCAGCTTGGCGGCGGGGCCCTACGAGCAGTACTTC
CDR3 protein: CASSLAAGPYEQYF

J gene: TRBJ2-7
D gene: -
clone size: -
V gene: TRBV5-6
CDR3 DNA: TGTGCCAGCAGCCCGGGAAAAGGCTACGAGCAGTACTTC
CDR3 protein: CASSPGKGYEQYF

J gene: TRBJ2-1
D gene: TRBD2
clone size: -
V gene: TRBV7-9
CDR3 DNA: TGTGCCAGCAGCTTTGAACCCGGCGGGAGTCCCAATGAGCAGTTCTTC
CDR3 protein: CASSFEPGGSPNEQFF

J gene: TRBJ1-2
D gene: -
clone size: -
V gene: TRBV5-1
CDR3 DNA: TGCGCCAGCAGCCTCTGGGGCATTATGGGTAGCTACACCTTC
CDR3 protein: CASSLWGIMGSYTF

J gene: TRBJ2-2
D gene: TRBD1
clone size: -
V gene: TRBV25-1
CDR3 DNA: TGTGCCAGCAGTGATGTGGGACAGGGCGGAACCGGGGAGCTGTTTTTT
CDR3 protein: CASSDVGQGGTGELFF

J gene: TRBJ1-4
D gene: TRBD1
clone size: -
V gene: TRBV30
CDR3 DNA: TGTGCCTGGGGGACAGGCTACGTCCAAAAACTGTTTTTT
CDR3 protein: CAWGTGYVQKLFF

J gene: TRBJ2-6
D gene: -
clone size: -
V gene: TRBV27
CDR3 DNA: TGTGCCAGCAGTTTAAGGGGGAATAGGGCCACTGGGGGGGCCAACGTCCTGACTTTC
CDR3 protein: CASSLRGNRATGGANVLTF

J gene: TRBJ2-5
D gene: TRBD2
clone size: -
V gene: TRBV5-6
CDR3 DNA: TGTGCCAGCAGCTTAACCGGGACTAGCGGGGCGGAGACCCAGTACTTC
CDR3 protein: CASSLTGTSGAETQYF

J gene: TRBJ2-7
D gene: TRBD2
clone size: -
V gene: TRBV2
CDR3 DNA: TGTGCCAGCAGTGAAGCGCCTAGCGGGAGAGGCGAGCAGTACTTC
CDR3 protein: CASSEAPSGRGEQYF

J gene: TRBJ2-5
D gene: -
clone size: -
V gene: TRBV20-1
CDR3 DNA: TGCAGTGCTGTTAACCAAGAGACCCAGTACTTC
CDR3 protein: CSAVNQETQYF